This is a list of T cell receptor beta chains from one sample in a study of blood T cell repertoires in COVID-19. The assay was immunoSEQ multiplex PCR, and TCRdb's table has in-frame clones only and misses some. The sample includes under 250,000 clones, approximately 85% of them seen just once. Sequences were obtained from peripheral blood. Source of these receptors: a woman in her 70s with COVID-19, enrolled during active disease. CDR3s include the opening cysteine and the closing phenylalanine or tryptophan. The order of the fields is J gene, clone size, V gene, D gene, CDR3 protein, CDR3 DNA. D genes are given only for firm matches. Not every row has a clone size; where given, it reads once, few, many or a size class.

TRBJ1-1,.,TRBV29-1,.,CSVGPGGTEAFF,TGCAGCGTCGGCCCGGGGGGCACTGAAGCTTTCTTT
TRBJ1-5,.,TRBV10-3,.,CAISEHRANQPQHF,TGTGCCATCAGTGAGCACAGGGCTAATCAGCCCCAGCATTTT
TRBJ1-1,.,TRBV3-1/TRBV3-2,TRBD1,CASSLYRTGFGTEAFF,TGTGCCAGCAGCCTATACCGGACAGGGTTTGGCACTGAAGCTTTCTTT
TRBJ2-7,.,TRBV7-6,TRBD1,CASSLARTGVSYEQYF,TGTGCCAGCAGCTTAGCGCGGACAGGGGTTTCCTACGAGCAGTACTTC
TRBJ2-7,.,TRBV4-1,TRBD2,CASSQEILAGVYEQYF,TGCGCCAGCAGCCAAGAAATACTAGCGGGGGTCTACGAGCAGTACTTC
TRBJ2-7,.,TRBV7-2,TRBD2,CASSLGTSGSYEQYF,TGTGCCAGCAGCCTAGGGACTAGCGGGAGTTACGAGCAGTACTTC
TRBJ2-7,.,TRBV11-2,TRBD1,CASSQGQVSSYEQYF,TGTGCCAGCAGCCAAGGACAGGTTAGCTCCTACGAGCAGTACTTC
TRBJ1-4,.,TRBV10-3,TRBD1,CAISESIPGQGAEKLFF,TGTGCCATCAGTGAGTCGATCCCGGGACAGGGGGCTGAAAAACTGTTTTTT
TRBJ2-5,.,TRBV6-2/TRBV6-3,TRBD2,CASSTDWREVKTQYF,TGTGCCAGCAGCACGGATTGGCGGGAGGTAAAGACCCAGTACTTC
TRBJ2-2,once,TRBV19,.,CATLGVNTGELFF,TGTGCCACCCTGGGAGTGAACACCGGGGAGCTGTTTTTT
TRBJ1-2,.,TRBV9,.,CASSPMGSSYGYTF,TGTGCCAGCAGCCCCATGGGCTCAAGCTATGGCTACACCTTC
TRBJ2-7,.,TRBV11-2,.,CASSSGRGNSYEQYF,TGTGCCAGCAGCTCAGGTAGGGGTAACTCCTACGAGCAGTACTTC
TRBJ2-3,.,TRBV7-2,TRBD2,CASSFTGTSGRAGADTQYF,TGTGCCAGCAGCTTCACCGGGACTAGCGGGAGGGCGGGGGCAGATACGCAGTATTTT
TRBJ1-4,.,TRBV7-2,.,CASSPQTMTNEKLFF,TGTGCCAGCAGCCCTCAGACAATGACTAATGAAAAACTGTTTTTT
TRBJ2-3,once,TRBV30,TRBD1,CAWSVWDRASHPLGTDTQYF,TGTGCCTGGAGTGTCTGGGACAGGGCTTCCCACCCCTTAGGGACAGATACGCAGTATTTT
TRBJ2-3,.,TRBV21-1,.,CASSKMFSTGILNTQYF,TGTGCCAGCAGCAAAATGTTTAGCACAGGGATTCTCAATACGCAGTATTTT
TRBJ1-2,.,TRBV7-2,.,CASSYIKGHPRYGYTF,TGTGCCAGCAGCTATATAAAGGGACACCCTCGCTATGGCTACACCTTC
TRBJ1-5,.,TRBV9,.,CASSERGGTVEPQHF,TGTGCCAGCAGCGAGAGGGGGGGAACGGTGGAGCCCCAGCATTTT
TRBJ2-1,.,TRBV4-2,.,CASSQEDNDNEQFF,TGTGCCAGCAGCCAAGAGGACAACGACAATGAGCAGTTCTTC
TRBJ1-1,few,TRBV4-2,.,CASSQGKGLNTEAFF,TGTGCCAGCAGCCAAGGGAAGGGGTTGAACACTGAAGCTTTCTTT
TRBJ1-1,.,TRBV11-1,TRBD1,CASSSGQGGAEAFF,TGTGCCAGCAGCTCCGGACAGGGAGGGGCTGAAGCTTTCTTT
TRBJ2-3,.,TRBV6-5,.,CASSYQGHSTDTQYF,TGTGCCAGCAGTTATCAGGGCCATAGCACAGATACGCAGTATTTT
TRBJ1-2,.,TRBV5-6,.,CASSLENRASYGYTF,TGTGCCAGCAGCTTGGAGAACAGGGCGAGCTATGGCTACACCTTC
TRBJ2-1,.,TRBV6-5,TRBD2,CASSYSGLAGDEQFF,TGTGCCAGCAGTTACTCGGGGCTAGCGGGGGATGAGCAGTTCTTC
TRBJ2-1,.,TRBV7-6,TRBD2,CASSLRGSSYNEQFF,TGTGCCAGCAGCTTACGCGGGAGTTCTTACAATGAGCAGTTCTTC
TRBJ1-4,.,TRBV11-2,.,CASSSQGRLFF,TGTGCCAGCAGCTCCCAGGGAAGACTGTTTTTT
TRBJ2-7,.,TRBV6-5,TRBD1,CASQEQGAPAYEQYF,TGTGCCAGCCAGGAGCAGGGGGCTCCAGCCTACGAGCAGTACTTC
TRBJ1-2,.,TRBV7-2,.,CASSYGGAGAVYGYTF,TGTGCCAGCAGCTACGGGGGGGCAGGGGCAGTCTATGGCTACACCTTC
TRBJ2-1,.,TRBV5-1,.,CASSTPGQAYNEQFF,TGCGCCAGCAGTACCCCGGGACAAGCCTACAATGAGCAGTTCTTC
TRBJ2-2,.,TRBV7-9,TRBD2,CASSWGPAGDLTGELFF,TGTGCCAGCAGCTGGGGGCCAGCGGGAGATTTAACCGGGGAGCTGTTTTTT
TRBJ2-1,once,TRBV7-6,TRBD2,CASSFRGRARGGRDEQFF,TGTGCCAGCAGCTTCCGTGGGAGAGCTCGGGGGGGCCGGGATGAGCAGTTCTTC
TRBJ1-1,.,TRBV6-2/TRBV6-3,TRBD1,CASSPDGTGAGAFF,TGTGCCAGCAGTCCCGACGGGACAGGGGCCGGGGCTTTCTTT
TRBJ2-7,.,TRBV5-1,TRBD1,CASRGYRGYSYEQYF,TGCGCCAGCAGAGGCTACAGGGGGTACTCCTACGAGCAGTACTTC
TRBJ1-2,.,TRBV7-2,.,CASSSPYLYGYTF,TGTGCCAGCAGCTCGCCCTACCTCTATGGCTACACCTTC
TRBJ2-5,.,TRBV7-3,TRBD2,CASSPIAGGPFETQYF,TGTGCCAGCAGCCCAATAGCGGGAGGGCCGTTTGAGACCCAGTACTTC
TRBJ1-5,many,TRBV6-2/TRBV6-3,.,CASSYGGEASQPQHF,TGTGCCAGCAGTTACGGGGGGGAGGCCAGCCAGCCCCAGCATTTT
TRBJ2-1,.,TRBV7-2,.,CASRSGLVGVF,TGTGCCAGCAGATCGGGACTGGTTGGGGTCTTC
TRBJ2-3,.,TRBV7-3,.,CASSSLDSVTDTQYF,TGTGCCAGCAGCTCCCTGGACAGTGTCACAGATACGCAGTATTTT
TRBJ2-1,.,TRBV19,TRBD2,CASMGTSGRWNEQFF,TGTGCCAGTATGGGGACTAGCGGGAGGTGGAATGAGCAGTTCTTC
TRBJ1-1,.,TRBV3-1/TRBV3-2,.,CASSPRTSRTSVGRYFFGTEAFF,TGTGCCAGCAGCCCGCGTACCTCCCGAACGTCTGTGGGGCGCTATTTCTTCGGGACTGAAGCTTTCTTT
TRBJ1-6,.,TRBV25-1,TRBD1,CASRDRDYNSPLHF,TGTGCCAGCCGGGACAGGGACTATAATTCACCCCTCCACTTT
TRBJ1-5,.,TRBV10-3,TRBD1,CAIKGTADSNQPQHF,TGTGCCATCAAAGGGACAGCCGATAGCAATCAGCCCCAGCATTTT
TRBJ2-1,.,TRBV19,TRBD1,CASSDGQGINEQFF,TGTGCCAGTAGTGACGGACAGGGTATCAATGAGCAGTTCTTC
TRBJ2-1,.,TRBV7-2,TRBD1,CASSSKKDRVHNEQFF,TGTGCCAGCAGCTCCAAAAAGGACAGGGTGCACAATGAGCAGTTCTTC
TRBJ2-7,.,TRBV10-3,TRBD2,CAIRAGTSGYEQYF,TGTGCCATCAGGGCCGGGACTAGCGGCTACGAGCAGTACTTC
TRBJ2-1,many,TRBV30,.,CAWKLAHPTEQFF,TGTGCCTGGAAGCTAGCTCACCCGACTGAGCAGTTCTTC
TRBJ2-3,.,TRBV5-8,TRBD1,CASRWTGKIADTQYF,TGTGCCAGCAGATGGACAGGGAAGATCGCAGATACGCAGTATTTT